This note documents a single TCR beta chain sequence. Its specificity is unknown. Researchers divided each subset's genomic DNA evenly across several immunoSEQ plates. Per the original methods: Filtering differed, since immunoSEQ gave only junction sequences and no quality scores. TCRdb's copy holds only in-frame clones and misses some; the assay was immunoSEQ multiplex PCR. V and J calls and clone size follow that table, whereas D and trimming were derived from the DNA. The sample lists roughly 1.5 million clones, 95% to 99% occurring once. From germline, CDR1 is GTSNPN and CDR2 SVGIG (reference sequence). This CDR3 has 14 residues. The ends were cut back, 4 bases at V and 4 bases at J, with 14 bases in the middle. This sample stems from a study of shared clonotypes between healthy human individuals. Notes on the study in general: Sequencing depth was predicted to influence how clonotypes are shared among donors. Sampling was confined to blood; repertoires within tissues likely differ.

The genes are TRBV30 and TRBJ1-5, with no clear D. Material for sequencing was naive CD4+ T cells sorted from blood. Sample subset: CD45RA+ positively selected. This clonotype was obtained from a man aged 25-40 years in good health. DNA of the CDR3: TGTGCCTGGAACTTGGCACATGGGAATCAGCCCCAGCATTTT. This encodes CAWNLAHGNQPQHF.